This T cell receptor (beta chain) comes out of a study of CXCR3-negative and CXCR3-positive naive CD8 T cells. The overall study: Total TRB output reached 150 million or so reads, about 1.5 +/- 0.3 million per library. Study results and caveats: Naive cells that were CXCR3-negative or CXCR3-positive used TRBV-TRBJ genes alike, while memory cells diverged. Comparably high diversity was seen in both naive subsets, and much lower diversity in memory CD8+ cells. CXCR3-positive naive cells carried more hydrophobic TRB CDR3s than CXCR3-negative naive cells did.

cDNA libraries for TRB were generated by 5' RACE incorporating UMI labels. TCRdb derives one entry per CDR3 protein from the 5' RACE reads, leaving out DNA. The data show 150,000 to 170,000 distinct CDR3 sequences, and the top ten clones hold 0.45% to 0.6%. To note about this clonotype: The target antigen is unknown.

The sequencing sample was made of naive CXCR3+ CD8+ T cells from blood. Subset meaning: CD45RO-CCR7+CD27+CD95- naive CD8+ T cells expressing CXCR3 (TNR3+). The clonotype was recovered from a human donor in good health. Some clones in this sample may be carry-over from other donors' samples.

The CDR3: CSVVGGETQYF. The V and J genes are TRBV29-1 and TRBJ2-5. The CDR3 spans 11 residues. The germline gives CDR1 SQVTM, CDR2 ANQGSEA.